These T cell receptor beta chains were read from a single sample in a study of T cell responses to AZD1222 COVID-19 vaccine. Using immunoSEQ multiplex PCR, the repertoire was profiled, and TCRdb retains in-frame clones only, with some absent. The sample lists 95,000 to 110,000 clones; approximately 90% were seen once. Material: peripheral blood, obtained on day 0 of AZD1222 vaccination. The receptors stem from an adult in good health. The CDR3 runs from the conserved cysteine through the conserved F or W. A D gene is named only where the DNA matches it firmly. The size entry is marked missing in some rows and otherwise reads once, few, many or a size class.

v_call	d_call	clone_size	j_call	cdr3_aa	cdr3_nt
TRBV7-2	TRBD1	.	TRBJ1-1	CASSPDRGGNTEAFF	TGTGCCAGCAGCCCTGACAGGGGTGGGAACACTGAAGCTTTCTTT
TRBV18	TRBD2	.	TRBJ2-7	CASSRTSGAPYEQYF	TGTGCCAGCTCTCGGACTAGCGGGGCCCCCTACGAGCAGTACTTC
TRBV28	.	few	TRBJ2-7	CASSDIVPRYYEQYF	TGTGCCAGCAGCGATATCGTCCCTAGATACTACGAGCAGTACTTC
TRBV6-1	.	.	TRBJ2-4	CASSDWAVNIQYF	TGTGCCAGCAGTGATTGGGCCGTAAACATTCAGTACTTC
TRBV4-3	.	.	TRBJ1-1	CASSQEGWANTEAFF	TGCGCCAGCAGCCAAGAGGGTTGGGCGAACACTGAAGCTTTCTTT
TRBV3-1/TRBV3-2	.	once	TRBJ2-1	CASSQSSASTEQFF	TGTGCCAGCAGCCAATCGTCGGCGAGCACGGAGCAGTTCTTC
TRBV27	.	once	TRBJ1-5	CAVGAYQPQHF	TGTGCCGTCGGGGCCTATCAGCCCCAGCATTTT
TRBV29-1	.	.	TRBJ1-1	CSVESIAGDTEAFF	TGCAGCGTTGAAAGCATAGCCGGGGACACTGAAGCTTTCTTT
TRBV3-1/TRBV3-2	.	.	TRBJ1-5	CASSQTGSQPQHF	TGTGCCAGCAGCCAAACAGGGAGCCAGCCCCAGCATTTT
TRBV5-1	.	.	TRBJ1-1	CASSLEVDRNTEAFF	TGCGCCAGCAGCTTGGAAGTCGACAGAAACACTGAAGCTTTCTTT
TRBV12-3/TRBV12-4	.	.	TRBJ2-5	CASSLDGQETQYF	TGTGCCAGCAGTTTAGATGGACAAGAGACCCAGTACTTC
TRBV23-1	.	.	TRBJ1-2	CASTPGREYYGYTF	TGCGCCAGCACCCCAGGCAGAGAGTACTATGGCTACACCTTC
TRBV5-1	.	.	TRBJ1-1	CASSPDGGDTEAFF	TGCGCCAGCAGCCCGGACGGAGGGGACACTGAAGCTTTCTTT
TRBV9	.	.	TRBJ2-1	CASSSGVGSSSEQFF	TGTGCCAGCAGTAGTGGTGTCGGGAGTAGCAGTGAGCAGTTCTTC
TRBV5-1	TRBD2	.	TRBJ2-7	CASRLDLAGGYEQYF	TGCGCCAGCAGATTGGATTTAGCGGGGGGTTACGAGCAGTACTTC
TRBV5-3	.	.	TRBJ2-3	CARSLASGVRDTQYF	TGTGCCAGAAGCTTGGCATCGGGAGTGCGGGATACGCAGTATTTT
TRBV5-6	.	once	TRBJ1-5	CASSLFHPTGQPQHF	TGTGCCAGCAGCTTGTTCCACCCCACGGGTCAGCCCCAGCATTTT
TRBV10-3	TRBD2	.	TRBJ2-7	CAISRNAGGPREQYF	TGTGCCATCAGTCGCAACGCGGGAGGGCCCCGCGAGCAGTACTTC
TRBV30	.	.	TRBJ1-1	CAWSAPGGRVNTEAFF	TGTGCCTGGAGTGCACCTGGTGGGAGGGTGAACACTGAAGCTTTCTTT
TRBV2	.	.	TRBJ1-1	CASSGPEAFF	TGTGCCAGCAGTGGCCCTGAAGCTTTCTTT
TRBV28	.	.	TRBJ2-3	CASSLLDTDTQYF	TGTGCCAGCAGTTTGCTTGACACAGATACGCAGTATTTT
TRBV30	TRBD1	.	TRBJ1-2	CAWSRDRSPYGYTF	TGTGCCTGGAGTCGGGACAGGAGTCCCTATGGCTACACCTTC
TRBV14	.	.	TRBJ1-1	CASSQDGGRSEAFF	TGTGCCAGCAGCCAAGACGGGGGGAGGTCTGAAGCTTTCTTT
TRBV13	.	.	TRBJ1-3	CASSATVNTIYF	TGTGCCAGCAGCGCGACCGTAAACACCATATATTTT
TRBV6-2/TRBV6-3	TRBD2	few	TRBJ2-2	CASSAAGGDNTGELFF	TGTGCCAGCAGTGCCGCGGGGGGGGATAACACCGGGGAGCTGTTTTTT
TRBV7-9	.	.	TRBJ1-4	CASSLVRTNEKLFF	TGTGCCAGCAGCTTAGTTCGGACTAATGAAAAACTGTTTTTT
TRBV16	TRBD1	.	TRBJ1-2	CASSQWGQSGGGYTF	TGTGCCAGCAGCCAATGGGGACAGTCGGGCGGCGGCTACACCTTC
TRBV4-1	.	.	TRBJ2-3	CASSQGNQGYSDTQYF	TGCGCCAGCAGCCAAGGGAATCAGGGTTATTCAGATACGCAGTATTTT
TRBV25-1	.	once	TRBJ1-1	CASSENSEGREAFF	TGTGCCAGCAGTGAAAACTCGGAGGGGAGGGAAGCTTTCTTT
TRBV6-2/TRBV6-3	.	.	TRBJ2-2	CASSIFFGELFF	TGTGCCAGCAGTATCTTCTTCGGGGAGCTGTTTTTT
TRBV5-3	TRBD2	.	TRBJ2-7	CARSLAGEQYF	TGTGCCAGAAGCCTAGCGGGGGAGCAGTACTTC
TRBV7-2	.	once	TRBJ1-5	CASSLGVSNQPQHF	TGTGCCAGCAGCTTAGGGGTAAGCAATCAGCCCCAGCATTTT
TRBV30	TRBD1	.	TRBJ1-2	CAWSVHGTGATHYGYTF	TGTGCCTGGAGTGTACATGGGACAGGGGCGACCCACTATGGCTACACCTTC
TRBV14	.	.	TRBJ1-1	CASTRGQSTEAFF	TGTGCTAGCACACGGGGGCAGAGCACTGAAGCTTTCTTT
TRBV27	TRBD1	once	TRBJ2-7	CASRPGQASYEQYF	TGTGCCAGCAGACCGGGACAGGCATCCTACGAGCAGTACTTC